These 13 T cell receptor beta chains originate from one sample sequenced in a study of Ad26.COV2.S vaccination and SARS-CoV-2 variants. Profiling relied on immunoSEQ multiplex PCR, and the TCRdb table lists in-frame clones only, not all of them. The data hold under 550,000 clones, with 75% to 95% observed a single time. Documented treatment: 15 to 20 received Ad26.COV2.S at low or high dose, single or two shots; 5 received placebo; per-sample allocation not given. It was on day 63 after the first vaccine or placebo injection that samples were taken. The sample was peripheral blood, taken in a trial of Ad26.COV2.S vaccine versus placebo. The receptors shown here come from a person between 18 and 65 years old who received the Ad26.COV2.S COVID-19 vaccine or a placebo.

The CDR3 is CAWSARDRAYEQYF. The CDR3 nucleotides read TGTGCCTGGAGCGCACGGGACAGGGCCTACGAGCAGTACTTC. The chain carries TRBV30 and TRBJ2-7; TRBD1 matches 9 bases. V gave up 3 bases and J gave up 2 bases; unmatched junction bases: 5. Germline V gene lookup returns CDR1 GTSNPN and CDR2 SVGIG (reference sequence). This CDR3 has 14 amino acids.

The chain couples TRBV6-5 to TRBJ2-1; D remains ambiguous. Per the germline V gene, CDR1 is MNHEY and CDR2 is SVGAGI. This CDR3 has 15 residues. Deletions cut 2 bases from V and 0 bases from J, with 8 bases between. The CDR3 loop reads CASSYIRSSYNEQFF. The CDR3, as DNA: TGTGCCAGCAGTTACATCAGGAGCTCCTACAATGAGCAGTTCTTC.

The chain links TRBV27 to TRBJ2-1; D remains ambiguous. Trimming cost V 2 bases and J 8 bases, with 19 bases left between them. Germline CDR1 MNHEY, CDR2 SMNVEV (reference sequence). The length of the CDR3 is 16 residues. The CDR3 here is CASSLEPRMPIHEQFF. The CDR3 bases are TGTGCCAGCAGTTTAGAGCCAAGGATGCCCATTCATGAGCAGTTCTTC.

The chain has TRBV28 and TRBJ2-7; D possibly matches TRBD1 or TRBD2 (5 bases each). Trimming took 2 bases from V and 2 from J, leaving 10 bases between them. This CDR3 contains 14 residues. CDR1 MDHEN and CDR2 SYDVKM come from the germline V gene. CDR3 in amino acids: CASSLEGTPYEQYF. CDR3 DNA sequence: TGTGCCAGCAGTTTAGAAGGGACCCCCTACGAGCAGTACTTC.

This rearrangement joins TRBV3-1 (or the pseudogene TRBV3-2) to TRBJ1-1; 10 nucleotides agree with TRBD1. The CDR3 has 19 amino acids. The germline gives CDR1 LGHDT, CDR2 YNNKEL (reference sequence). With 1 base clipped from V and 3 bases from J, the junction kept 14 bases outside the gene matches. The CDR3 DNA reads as TGTGCCAGCAGCCAAGTTCATCGGGACAGGGGCCCGGGGGACACTGAAGCTTTCTTT. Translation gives CASSQVHRDRGPGDTEAFF.

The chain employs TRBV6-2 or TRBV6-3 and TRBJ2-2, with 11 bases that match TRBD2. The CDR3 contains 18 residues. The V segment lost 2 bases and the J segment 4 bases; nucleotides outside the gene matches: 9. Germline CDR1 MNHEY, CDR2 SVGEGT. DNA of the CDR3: TGTGCCAGCAGTTACCACGGACTAGCGGGTGGGGGCACCGGGGAGCTGTTTTTT. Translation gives CASSYHGLAGGGTGELFF.

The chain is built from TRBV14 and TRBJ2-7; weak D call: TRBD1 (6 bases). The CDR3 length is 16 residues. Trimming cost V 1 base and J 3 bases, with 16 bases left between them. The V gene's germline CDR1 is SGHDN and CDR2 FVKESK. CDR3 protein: CASSQVTMARGYEQYF. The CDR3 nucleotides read TGTGCCAGCAGCCAAGTTACAATGGCCAGGGGCTACGAGCAGTACTTC.

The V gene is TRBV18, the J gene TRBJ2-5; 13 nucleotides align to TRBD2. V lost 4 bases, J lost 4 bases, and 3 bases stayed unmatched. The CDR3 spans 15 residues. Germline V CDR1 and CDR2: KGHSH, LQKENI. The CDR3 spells CASSRTSGRGETQYF. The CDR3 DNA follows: TGTGCCAGCTCACGGACTAGCGGGAGAGGAGAGACCCAGTACTTC.

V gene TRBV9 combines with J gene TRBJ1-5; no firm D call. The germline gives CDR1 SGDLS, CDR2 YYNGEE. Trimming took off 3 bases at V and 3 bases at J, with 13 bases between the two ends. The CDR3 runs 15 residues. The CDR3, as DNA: TGTGCCAGCAGCGCGAGTGGAGGTGCCAATCAGCCCCAGCATTTT. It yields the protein CASSASGGANQPQHF.

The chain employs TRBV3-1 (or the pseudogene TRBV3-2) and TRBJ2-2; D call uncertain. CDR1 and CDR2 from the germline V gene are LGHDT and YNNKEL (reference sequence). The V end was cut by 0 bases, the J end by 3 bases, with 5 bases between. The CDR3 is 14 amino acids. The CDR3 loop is CASSQDFYTGELFF. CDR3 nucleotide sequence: TGTGCCAGCAGCCAAGATTTTTACACCGGGGAGCTGTTTTTT.

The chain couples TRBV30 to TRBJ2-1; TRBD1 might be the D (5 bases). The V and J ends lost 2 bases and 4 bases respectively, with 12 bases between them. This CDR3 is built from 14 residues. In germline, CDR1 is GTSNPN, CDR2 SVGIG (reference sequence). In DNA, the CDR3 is TGTGCCTGGAGTAAGACAGATAGATACAATGAGCAGTTCTTC. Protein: CAWSKTDRYNEQFF.

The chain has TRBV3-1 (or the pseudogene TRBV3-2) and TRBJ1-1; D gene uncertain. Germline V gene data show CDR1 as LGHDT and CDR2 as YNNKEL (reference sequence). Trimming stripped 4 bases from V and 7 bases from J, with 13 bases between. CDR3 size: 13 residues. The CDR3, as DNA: TGTGCCAGCAGCCCCCGACCGAACTTTGAAGCTTTCTTT. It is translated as CASSPRPNFEAFF.

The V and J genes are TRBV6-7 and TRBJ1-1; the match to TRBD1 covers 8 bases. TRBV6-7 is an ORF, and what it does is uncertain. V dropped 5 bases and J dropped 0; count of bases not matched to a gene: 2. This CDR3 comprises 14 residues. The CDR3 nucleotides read TGTGCCAGCAGTAGGGACAGGATGAACACTGAAGCTTTCTTT. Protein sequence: CASSRDRMNTEAFF.